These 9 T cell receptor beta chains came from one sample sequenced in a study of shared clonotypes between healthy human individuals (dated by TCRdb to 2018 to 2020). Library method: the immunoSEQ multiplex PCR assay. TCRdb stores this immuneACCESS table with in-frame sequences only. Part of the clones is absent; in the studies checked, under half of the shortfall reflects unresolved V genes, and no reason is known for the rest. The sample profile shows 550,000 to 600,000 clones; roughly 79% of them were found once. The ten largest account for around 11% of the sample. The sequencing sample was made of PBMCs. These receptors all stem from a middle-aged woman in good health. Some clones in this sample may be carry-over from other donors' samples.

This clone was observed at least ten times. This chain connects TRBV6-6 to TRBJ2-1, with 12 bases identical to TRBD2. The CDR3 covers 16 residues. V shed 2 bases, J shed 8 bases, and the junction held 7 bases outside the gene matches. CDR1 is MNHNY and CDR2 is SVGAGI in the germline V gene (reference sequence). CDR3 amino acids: CASSYPSGRARDEQFF. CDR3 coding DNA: TGTGCCAGCAGTTACCCTAGCGGGAGGGCCAGAGATGAGCAGTTCTTC.

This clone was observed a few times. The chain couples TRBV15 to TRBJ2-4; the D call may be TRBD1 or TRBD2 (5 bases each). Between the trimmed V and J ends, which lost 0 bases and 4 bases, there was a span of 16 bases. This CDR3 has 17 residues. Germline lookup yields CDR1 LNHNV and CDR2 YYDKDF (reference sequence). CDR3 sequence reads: CATSRDRGDGGKNIQYF. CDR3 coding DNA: TGTGCCACCAGCAGAGATCGAGGGGACGGCGGAAAAAACATTCAGTACTTC. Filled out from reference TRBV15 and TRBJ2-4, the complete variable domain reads DAMVIQNPRYQVTQFGKPVTLSCSQTLNHNVMYWYQQKSSQAPKLLFHYYDKDFNNEADTPDNFQSRRPNTSFCFLDIRSPGLGDTAMYLCATSRDRGDGGKNIQYFGAGTRLSVL.

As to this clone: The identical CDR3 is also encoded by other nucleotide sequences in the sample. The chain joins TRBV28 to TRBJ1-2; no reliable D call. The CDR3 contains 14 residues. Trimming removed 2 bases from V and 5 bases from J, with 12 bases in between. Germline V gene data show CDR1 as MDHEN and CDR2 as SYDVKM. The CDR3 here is CASSLRGRGYGYTF. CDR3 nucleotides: TGTGCCAGCAGTTTACGCGGGAGAGGGTATGGCTACACCTTC.

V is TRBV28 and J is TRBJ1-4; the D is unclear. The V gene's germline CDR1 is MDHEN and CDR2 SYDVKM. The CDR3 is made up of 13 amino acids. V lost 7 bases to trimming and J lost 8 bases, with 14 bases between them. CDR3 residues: CASTGGAGEKLFF. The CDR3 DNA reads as TGTGCCAGCACCGGTGGAGCGGGCGAAAAACTGTTTTTT.

The DNA of the CDR3 is TGTGCCAGCAGCCAACGGGACGAATACAATGAGCAGTTCTTC. Amino acids: CASSQRDEYNEQFF. The chain joins TRBV4-2 to TRBJ2-1; D may be TRBD1 or TRBD2 (5 bases each). Germline assignment: CDR1 LGHNA and CDR2 YNFKEQ. The V gene lost 2 bases and the J gene lost 4 bases, with 9 bases spanning the gap. This CDR3 has 14 residues.

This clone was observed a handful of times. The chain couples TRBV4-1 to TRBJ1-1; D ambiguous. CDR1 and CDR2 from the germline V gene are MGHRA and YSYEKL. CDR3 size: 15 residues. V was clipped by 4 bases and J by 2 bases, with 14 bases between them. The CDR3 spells CASSPSSTPNTEAFF. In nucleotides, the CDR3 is TGCGCCAGCAGCCCGTCCTCTACACCCAACACTGAAGCTTTCTTT.

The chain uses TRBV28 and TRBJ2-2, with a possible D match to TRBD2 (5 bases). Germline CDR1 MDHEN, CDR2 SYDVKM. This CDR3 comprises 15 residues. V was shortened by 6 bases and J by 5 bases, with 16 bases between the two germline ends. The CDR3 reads CASSPTGGGTGELFF. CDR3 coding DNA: TGTGCCAGCAGCCCCACTGGCGGAGGAACCGGGGAGCTGTTTTTT. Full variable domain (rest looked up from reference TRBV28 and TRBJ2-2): DVKVTQSSRYLVKRTGEKVFLECVQDMDHENMFWYRQDPGLGLRLIYFSYDVKMKEKGDIPEGYSVSREKKERFSLILESASTNQTSMYLCASSPTGGGTGELFFGEGSRLTVL.

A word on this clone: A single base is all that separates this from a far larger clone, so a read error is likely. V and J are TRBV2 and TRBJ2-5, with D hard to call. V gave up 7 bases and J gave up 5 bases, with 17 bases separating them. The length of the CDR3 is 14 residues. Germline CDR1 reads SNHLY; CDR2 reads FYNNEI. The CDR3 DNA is TGTGCCAGCATGGGCCCCCCCAGCGCGGAGACCCAGTACTTC. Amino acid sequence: CASMGPPSAETQYF.

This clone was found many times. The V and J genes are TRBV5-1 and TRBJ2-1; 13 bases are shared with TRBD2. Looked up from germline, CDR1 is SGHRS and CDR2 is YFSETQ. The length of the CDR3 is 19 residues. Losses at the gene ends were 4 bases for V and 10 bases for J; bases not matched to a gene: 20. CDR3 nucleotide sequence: TGCGCCAGCAGCCCCGGGACTAGCGGGATGAGTGTTGGTTATCTCGAGCAGTTCTTC. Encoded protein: CASSPGTSGMSVGYLEQFF.